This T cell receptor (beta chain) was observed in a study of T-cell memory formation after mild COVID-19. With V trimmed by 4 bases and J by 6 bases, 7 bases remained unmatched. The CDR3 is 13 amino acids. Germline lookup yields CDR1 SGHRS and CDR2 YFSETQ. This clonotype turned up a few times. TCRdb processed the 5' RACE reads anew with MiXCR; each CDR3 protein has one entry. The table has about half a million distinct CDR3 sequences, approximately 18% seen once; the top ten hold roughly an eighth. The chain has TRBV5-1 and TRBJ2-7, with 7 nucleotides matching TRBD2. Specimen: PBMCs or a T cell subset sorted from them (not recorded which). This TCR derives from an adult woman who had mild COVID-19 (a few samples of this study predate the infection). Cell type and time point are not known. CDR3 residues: CASSPDGRVEQYF. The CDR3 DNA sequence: TGCGCCAGCAGCCCCGATGGGAGGGTCGAGCAGTACTTC.